This T cell receptor beta chain was sequenced in a study of Graves' ophthalmopathy and Graves' hyperthyroidism. Per germline, CDR1 LNHNV and CDR2 YYDKDF (reference sequence). This CDR3 contains 16 residues. V was pared by 4 bases and J by 4 bases, with 19 bases between. RNA transcripts yielded amplified TCR beta CDR3 regions. HTBI primers served in a first-round RT-PCR, which a second-round multiplex PCR followed. Via MiXCR, TCRdb re-called the multiplex PCR reads, giving one row per CDR3 protein. The sample has about half a million distinct CDR3 sequences; approximately 15% are singletons. This chain connects TRBV15 to TRBJ1-2; no definite D call. The receptor comes from a woman under 40 with Graves' ophthalmopathy. What was sequenced was blood. The CDR3 nucleotides read TGTGCCACCAGCACTGCACCCGGCCGAGGGAGCTATGGCTACACCTTC. This gives the protein CATSTAPGRGSYGYTF. Full variable domain (rest looked up from reference TRBV15 and TRBJ1-2): DAMVIQNPRYQVTQFGKPVTLSCSQTLNHNVMYWYQQKSSQAPKLLFHYYDKDFNNEADTPDNFQSRRPNTSFCFLDIRSPGLGDTAMYLCATSTAPGRGSYGYTFGSGTRLTVV.